Sequencing of this TCR beta chain was carried out in a study of blood T cell repertoires in COVID-19. Study details: PBMCs, B-cell-depleted T cells, or T cells were the source of the cDNA or gDNA that made up the material.

About this clone: Additional DNA sequences in this sample encode the identical CDR3.

The ends were cut back, 3 bases at V and 4 bases at J, with 7 bases in the middle. The CDR3 is 12 amino acids. Per the germline V gene, CDR1 is KGHSH and CDR2 is LQKENI. Method: immunoSEQ multiplex PCR; TCRdb's copy keeps in-frame clones and lacks some. The repertoire holds a few hundred thousand clones, with approximately 89% as singletons. Sequencing was performed on peripheral blood. The gene calls are TRBV18 and TRBJ2-7, with a tentative D call TRBD2 (5 bases). The clonotype was recovered from a woman aged 30 to 39 with COVID-19, enrolled during active disease. The CDR3 loop reads CASSPTGYEQYF. In DNA, the CDR3 is TGTGCCAGCTCACCGACGGGGTACGAGCAGTACTTC.